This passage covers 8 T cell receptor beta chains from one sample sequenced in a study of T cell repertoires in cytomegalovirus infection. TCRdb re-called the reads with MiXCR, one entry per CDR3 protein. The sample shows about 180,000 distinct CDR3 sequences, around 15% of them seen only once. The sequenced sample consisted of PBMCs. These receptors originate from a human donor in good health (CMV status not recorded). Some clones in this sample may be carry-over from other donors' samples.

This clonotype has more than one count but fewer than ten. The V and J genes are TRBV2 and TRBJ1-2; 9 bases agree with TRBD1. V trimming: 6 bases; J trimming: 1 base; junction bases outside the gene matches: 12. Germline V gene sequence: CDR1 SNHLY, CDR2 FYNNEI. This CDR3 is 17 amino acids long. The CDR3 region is CASRAGGTGTVNYGYTF. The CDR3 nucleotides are TGTGCCAGCAGGGCAGGAGGGACAGGGACCGTTAACTATGGCTACACCTTC.

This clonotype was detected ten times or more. CDR3 sequence (DNA): TGCGCCAGCAGCCAGTATCTTTTGACAGGGAGCAATCAGCCCCAGCATTTT. This encodes CASSQYLLTGSNQPQHF. The chain carries TRBV4-1 and TRBJ1-5; 7 nucleotides agree with TRBD1. The CDR3 is made up of 17 amino acids. The germline CDR1 and CDR2 sequences are MGHRA and YSYEKL. The junction had 9 bases not matched to a gene; V was cut back by 3 bases and J by 1 base.

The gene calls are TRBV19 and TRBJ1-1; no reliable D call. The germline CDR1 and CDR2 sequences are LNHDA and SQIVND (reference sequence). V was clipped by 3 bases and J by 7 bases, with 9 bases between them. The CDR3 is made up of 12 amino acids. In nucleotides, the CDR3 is TGTGCCAGTAGTATCGGGCAGATTGAAGCTTTCTTT. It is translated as CASSIGQIEAFF.

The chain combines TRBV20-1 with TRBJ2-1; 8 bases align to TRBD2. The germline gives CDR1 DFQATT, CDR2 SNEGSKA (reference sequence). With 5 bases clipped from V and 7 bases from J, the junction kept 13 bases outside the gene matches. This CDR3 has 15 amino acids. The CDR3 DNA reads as TGCAGTGCTCAACTGGTCGGGAGGGGAAAGAATGAGCAGTTCTTC. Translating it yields CSAQLVGRGKNEQFF.

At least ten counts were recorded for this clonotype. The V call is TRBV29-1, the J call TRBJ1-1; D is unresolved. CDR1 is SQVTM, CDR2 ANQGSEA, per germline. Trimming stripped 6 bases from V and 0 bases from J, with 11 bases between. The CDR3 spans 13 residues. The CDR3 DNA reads TGCAGCGTCATACAGATTATGAACACTGAAGCTTTCTTT. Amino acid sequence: CSVIQIMNTEAFF.

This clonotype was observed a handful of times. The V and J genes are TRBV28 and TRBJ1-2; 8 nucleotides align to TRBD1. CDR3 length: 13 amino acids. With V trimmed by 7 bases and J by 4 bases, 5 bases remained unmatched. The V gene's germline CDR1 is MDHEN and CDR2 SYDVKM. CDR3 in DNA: TGTGCCAGCACTTTCGGACAGGGCTATGGCTACACCTTC. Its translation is CASTFGQGYGYTF.

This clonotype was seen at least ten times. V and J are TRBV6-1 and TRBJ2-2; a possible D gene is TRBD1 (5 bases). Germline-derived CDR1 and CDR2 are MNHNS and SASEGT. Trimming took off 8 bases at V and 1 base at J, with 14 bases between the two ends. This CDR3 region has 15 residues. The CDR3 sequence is CASSPDTWNTGELFF. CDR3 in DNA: TGTGCCAGCTCCCCGGACACTTGGAACACCGGGGAGCTGTTTTTT.

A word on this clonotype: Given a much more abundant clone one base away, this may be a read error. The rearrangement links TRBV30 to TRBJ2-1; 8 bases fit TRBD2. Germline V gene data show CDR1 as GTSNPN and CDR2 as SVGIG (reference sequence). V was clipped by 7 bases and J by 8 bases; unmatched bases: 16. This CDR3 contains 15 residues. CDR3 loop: CAFPRTFSGVYEQFF. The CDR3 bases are TGTGCCTTCCCCCGAACATTTAGCGGGGTATATGAGCAGTTCTTC. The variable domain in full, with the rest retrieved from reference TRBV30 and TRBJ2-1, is SQTIHQWPATLVQPVGSPLSLECTVEGTSNPNLYWYRQAAGRGLQLLFYSVGIGQISSEVPQNLSASRPQDRQFILSSKKLLLSDSGFYLCAFPRTFSGVYEQFFGPGTRLTVL.